This TCR beta chain was observed in a study of post-analysis software for immune sequencing data. Study-wide context: As for disease course, relapsing-remitting, secondary progressive and progressive-relapsing multiple sclerosis were all included. Study-wide results and limits: In multiple sclerosis, normalized Chao1 diversity was significantly below that of controls. Higher frequency in patients than in controls was seen for about five TRBV segments, with TRBV5-6, TRBV5-1 and TRBV20-1 among them.

Germline CDR1 is SGHRS and CDR2 is YFSETQ. V lost 4 bases to trimming and J lost 4 bases; unmatched junction nucleotides: 11. This CDR3 is 15 amino acids long. Sequencing libraries made from TCR beta cDNA carried unique molecular identifiers. TCRdb reprocessed the PCR reads with MiXCR, giving one entry per CDR3 protein. The top ten hold approximately 7.7% of the sample, which has roughly 400,000 distinct CDR3 sequences, 30% to 40% seen once. Points on this clonotype: Its target is not known.

The chain couples TRBV5-1 to TRBJ2-7; 7 bases are a match to TRBD2. The sample consisted of blood. The clonotype originates from a girl aged 2 to 10 with multiple sclerosis. The CDR3 here is CASSPVAGDGYEQYF. Written as DNA, the CDR3 is TGCGCCAGCAGCCCTGTGGCGGGAGATGGGTACGAGCAGTACTTC.